The 5 T cell receptor beta chains reported below all come from one sample, sequenced in a study of shared clonotypes between healthy human individuals. Assay used: immunoSEQ multiplex PCR; TCRdb lists only in-frame clones, some missing. The table includes 450,000 to 550,000 clones, about four fifths detected once. The sample was PBMCs. These receptors all stem from a woman in her forties in good health. Some clones in this sample may be carry-over from other donors' samples.

The CDR3 DNA sequence: TGTGCCAGCAGCCAAGATATAGGGACTAGCGGCCACAATGAGCAGTTCTTC. Translating it yields CASSQDIGTSGHNEQFF. The genes are TRBV14 and TRBJ2-1, with 11 nucleotides matching TRBD2. V was pared by 0 bases and J by 5 bases, with 6 bases of the junction left unmatched. CDR3 length: 17 amino acids. The germline gives CDR1 SGHDN, CDR2 FVKESK.

The rearrangement uses TRBV5-1 and TRBJ2-7, with 10 bases lining up with TRBD1. In germline, CDR1 is SGHRS, CDR2 YFSETQ. The trim removed 5 bases at V and 3 bases at J, leaving 11 bases unmatched. The CDR3 runs to 16 residues. CDR3 DNA sequence: TGCGCCAGCAGTTCACCTCCCGGGACAGGGGACTACGAGCAGTACTTC. This encodes CASSSPPGTGDYEQYF.

Written as DNA, the CDR3 is TGCGCCAGCAGTGAGGGGGAAAACGAATACAATGAGCAGTTCTTC. As protein: CASSEGENEYNEQFF. The V and J genes are TRBV10-1 and TRBJ2-1; D not certain. V was shortened by 2 bases and J by 4 bases, with 12 bases between the two germline ends. The germline V gene has CDR1 WNHNN and CDR2 SYGVQD (reference sequence). The CDR3 runs to 15 residues.

The chain links TRBV9 to TRBJ2-3; D is uncertain. V gave up 4 bases and J gave up 4 bases, with 10 bases separating them. The CDR3 has 13 residues. The germline V gene encodes CDR1 SGDLS and CDR2 YYNGEE. CDR3 sequence (DNA): TGTGCCAGCAGCTTGGAAGGCGCAGATACGCAGTATTTT. As protein: CASSLEGADTQYF.

The count of this clone is one. A much larger clone lies a single base off, so this may be a read error. The rearrangement joins TRBV2 to TRBJ1-1, with 7 bases matching TRBD1. The CDR3 loop spans 13 amino acids. V lost 5 bases, J lost 1 base, and 1 base stayed unmatched. Per the germline V gene, CDR1 is SNHLY and CDR2 is FYNNEI. The CDR3 coding sequence is TGTGCCAGCAGTTGGACAGGGAACACTGAAGCTTTCTTT. It translates to CASSWTGNTEAFF.